Sequencing of this TCR beta chain was carried out in a study of blood T cell repertoires in COVID-19. The table came from immunoSEQ multiplex PCR; TCRdb's copy has only in-frame clones and leaves some out. This table holds tens of thousands of clones, approximately 90% found once. In its sample, this clone was seen a few times. The sample has other DNA sequences that encode this CDR3 too. The clonotype originates from a human donor in a cohort sampled during active COVID-19. Material: peripheral blood.

The CDR3 nucleotides are TGTGCCAGTTCTCGCGGGACAGGATCAGATACGCAGTATTTT. This sequence encodes CASSRGTGSDTQYF. V usage is TRBV19 and J usage is TRBJ2-3; 8 positions match TRBD1. Germline assignment: CDR1 LNHDA and CDR2 SQIVND (reference sequence). This CDR3 is built from 14 residues. V trimming: 8 bases; J trimming: 4 bases; junction bases outside the gene matches: 8.